The T cell receptor (beta chain) described here comes from a study of cytomegalovirus exposure and HLA in healthy donors. Findings and limits, study-wide: Across all donors, roughly uniform sequencing depth was an assumption of the presence/absence analyses. HLA alleles showed associations with around 15,000 TCR beta sequences in a later analysis, at a 0.05 false discovery rate. A later look showed TCR association rates differing by HLA locus, highest for DRB1 and lowest for HLA-C.

The PCR made use of 60 Vbeta and 13 Jbeta primers. Profiled with immunoSEQ multiplex PCR; TCRdb holds only in-frame clones, not every one. Seen here are approximately 100,000 clones, under 75% observed once, and the top ten hold under 2.5%. V was pared by 5 bases and J by 8 bases, with 12 bases between. The CDR3 consists of 13 residues. The germline CDR1 and CDR2 sequences are SNHLY and FYNNEI. This clone was detected only a few times. As yet, its antigen is unknown. There were likely unrecorded immune exposures, though donors were nominally healthy when sampled. Input material: PBMCs. The sequence was collected from a middle-aged man in good health and CMV-seronegative. This chain joins TRBV2 and TRBJ2-2; D possibly corresponds to TRBD2 (6 bases). This CDR3 reads CASSPTGVGELFF. CDR3 in DNA: TGTGCCAGCAGTCCTACGGGGGTGGGGGAGCTGTTTTTT.